This TCR beta chain was obtained from a study of neurological immune-mediated disorders. This clonotype was observed many times. TCRdb itself ran the 5' RACE reads through MiXCR, one entry per CDR3 protein. Among 95,000 to 150,000 distinct CDR3 sequences listed, about 3.4% were seen once. Germline V gene sequence: CDR1 SGHVS, CDR2 FQNEAQ. Trimming took off 0 bases at V and 4 bases at J, with 9 bases between the two ends. This CDR3 region has 15 residues. The specimen was PBMCs. The clonotype comes from a woman aged 25 to 39 with multiple sclerosis. The chain carries TRBV7-8 and TRBJ2-2; perhaps D is TRBD1 or TRBD2 (5 bases each). Here the CDR3 reads CASSLAKGTTGELFF. The CDR3 DNA sequence: TGTGCCAGCAGCTTAGCCAAGGGGACCACCGGGGAGCTGTTTTTT.